This entry concerns a single TCR delta chain. Antigen specificity is unknown. The template was reverse-transcribed extracted RNA. The CDR3 regions were amplified by multiplex PCR from V-gene primers to a constant-region primer. TCRdb re-processed the multiplex PCR reads via CATT. The data contain about 25,000 delta-chain clones, approximately 30% of them singletons. The data belong to a study of Vδ1+ human thymocytes. Study-wide points: TRD repertoires were essentially private, unlike widely shared TRG clonotypes. Unlike peripheral blood Vdelta1+ controls, thymic delta-chain sequences included 15% to 25% Vdelta2 and few Vdelta3. In the thymus, TRG and TRD repertoires looked highly polyclonal with Gaussian CDR3 lengths.

Germline CDR1 GEAIGNYY, CDR2 EKD. The CDR3 loop spans 15 amino acids. The V end lost 1 base, the J end lost 8 bases, and 16 bases lay between the germline ends. The specimen sequenced was Vdelta1+ gamma-delta thymocytes from the thymus. Stated subset: FACS-sorted CD3+ TCRalphabeta- TCRVdelta1+ TCRVdelta2- thymocytes. The receptor was isolated from a boy in the first two years of life who had congenital heart surgery. This chain joins TRDV2 and TRDJ2; the D is unclear. The CDR3 bases are TGTGCCTGTGACACGGTCCGGAGGATGGTGGCACAACTCTTCTTT. This encodes CACDTVRRMVAQLFF.